The 8 T cell receptor beta chains in this list originate from one sample, sequenced in a study of tumor-infiltrating lymphocytes in primary liver carcinoma. Extraction of RNA together with DNA used 20-30 mg of unsorted bulk tissue. Production of TCR beta cDNA used about 500 ng total RNA together with a constant-region primer. Slightly modified ARM-PCR, run as three nested multiplex PCR rounds, produced the TCR beta libraries. A C-beta reverse primer was combined with TRBV1-TRBV30 forward primers in the first two PCR rounds, and each round had around 11 cycles. MiXCR, run by TCRdb on the multiplex PCR reads, gives a single entry per CDR3 protein. Among 35,000 to 40,000 distinct CDR3 sequences listed, roughly 74% were seen once. Sequences were obtained from tumor-adjacent normal liver tissue. The receptors were gathered from a middle-aged man with primary liver carcinoma and hepatitis B virus infection.

As regards this clonotype: An end of the junction does not agree with germline; a read error may underlie this. The rearrangement uses TRBV4-3 and TRBJ2-1; a possible D gene is TRBD1 (6 bases). The germline V gene encodes CDR1 LGHNA and CDR2 YSLEER. The CDR3 loop spans 15 amino acids. The CDR3 coding sequence is TGCGCGAGCAACCAGGGGAGCGGACCTTACAACGAGCAGTTCTTC. As protein: CASNQGSGPYNEQFF.

As regards this clonotype: Germline and junction disagree at one end, which may indicate a read error. In DNA form, the CDR3 reads TGTGCCAGCAGCCCGGTGTTGATGGGGGCCAACAGGCAGCCCCAACATTTT. It is translated as CASSPVLMGANRQPQHF. This chain joins TRBV7-8 and TRBJ1-5, with a possible D match to TRBD1 (6 bases). There are 17 residues in the CDR3. The germline V gene encodes CDR1 SGHVS and CDR2 FQNEAQ. The full variable domain, in which reference TRBV7-8 and TRBJ1-5 provide the parts outside the CDR3, is GAGVSQSPRYKVAKRGQDVALRCDPISGHVSLFWYQQALGQGPEFLTYFQNEAQLDKSGLPSDRFFAERPEGSVSTLKIQRTQQEDSAVYLCASSPVLMGANRQPQHFGDGTRLSIL.

By share, this clonotype ranks as medium-sized. This chain links TRBV29-1 with TRBJ1-1, with TRBD1 as a possible D gene (6 bases). CDR3 size: 14 residues. Germline V gene data show CDR1 as SQVTM and CDR2 as ANQGSEA. V lost 5 bases to trimming and J lost 2 bases, with 15 bases between them. The CDR3 region has the DNA TGCAGCGTTCTTCGGACAGACAGCAACACTGAAGCTTTCTTT. This translates into CSVLRTDSNTEAFF.

This chain connects TRBV6-2 or TRBV6-3 to TRBJ2-1; a possible D gene is TRBD2 (6 bases). V was cut by 8 bases and J by 10 bases, with 24 bases left in between. The germline CDR1 and CDR2 sequences are MNHEY and SVGEGT. This CDR3 is 15 amino acids long. CDR3 bases: TGTGCCAGCTGTCCTAGCGCTACATTGGATGGGGAGCAGTTCTTC. This gives the protein CASCPSATLDGEQFF.

A remark on this clonotype: The junction shows a germline mismatch at one end, possibly a read error. The CDR3 nucleotides read TGCGCCATCAGCCAATGGGGGAACACTGAAGCTTTCTTT. Protein sequence: CAISQWGNTEAFF. The genes are TRBV4-3 and TRBJ1-1; D unresolved. Germline lookup yields CDR1 LGHNA and CDR2 YSLEER. The CDR3 runs 13 residues.

As regards this clonotype: One end of the junction does not line up with germline, which may come from a read error. V usage is TRBV7-9 and J usage is TRBJ1-2; 11 bases map to TRBD1. Germline loops: CDR1 SEHNR, CDR2 FQNEAQ (reference sequence). The CDR3 is 14 residues long. CDR3 nucleotide sequence: TGTGCTAGCAGATGGGACAGGGGGTTTTATGGCTACATCTTC. As protein: CASRWDRGFYGYIF.

The V and J genes are TRBV28 and TRBJ2-1; 11 bases are a match to TRBD2. V was pared by 5 bases and J by 10 bases, with 13 bases of the junction left unmatched. Germline loops: CDR1 MDHEN, CDR2 SYDVKM. The CDR3 length is 16 residues. The CDR3 sequence is CASSRVTSGTHWEQFF. The CDR3 nucleotides read TGTGCCAGCAGTAGGGTGACTAGCGGGACCCACTGGGAGCAGTTCTTC.

In its sample, this clonotype was seen a few times. A much larger clone differs by one base, so this may be a read error. The rearrangement uses TRBV28 and TRBJ2-7; 13 nucleotides agree with TRBD2. Trimming cost V 7 bases and J 9 bases; bases outside gene matches: 9. The CDR3 is made up of 14 amino acids. CDR1 MDHEN and CDR2 SYDVKM come from the germline V gene. CDR3 nucleotides: TGTGCCAGCACCCCGGGACTAGCGGGAACCGGGCAGTACTTC. Protein: CASTPGLAGTGQYF.